What follows are 20 T cell receptor beta chains derived from one specimen sequenced in a study of cytomegalovirus exposure and HLA in healthy donors. The primer mix had 60 Vbeta and 13 Jbeta primers. TCRdb's table, derived via immunoSEQ multiplex PCR, lists solely in-frame clones and lacks some. The table lists about 180,000 clones, roughly 78% of them singletons. The sequencing input was PBMCs. The receptors derive from a woman in her fifties or sixties in good health and CMV-seropositive.

This chain uses TRBV25-1 with TRBJ2-4; tentatively, D is TRBD1 (5 bases). Between the trimmed V and J ends, which lost 4 bases and 6 bases, there was a span of 22 bases. CDR1 MGHDK and CDR2 SYGVNS come from the germline V gene. The CDR3 is 17 residues long. DNA for the CDR3: TGTGCCAGCAGTGGACTCCCCTCGGACACCGGTCGAAACATTCAGTACTTC. Translating gives CASSGLPSDTGRNIQYF. Supplemented by reference TRBV25-1 and TRBJ2-4, the full variable domain reads EADIYQTPRYLVIGTGKKITLECSQTMGHDKMYWYQQDPGMELHLIHYSYGVNSTEKGDLSSESTVSRIRTEHFPLTLESARPSHTSQYLCASSGLPSDTGRNIQYFGAGTRLSVL.

The chain combines TRBV5-6 with TRBJ1-4; 8 nucleotides line up with TRBD1. The germline V gene has CDR1 SGHDT and CDR2 YYEEEE. V shed 4 bases, J shed 5 bases, and the junction held 7 bases outside the gene matches. The CDR3 covers 15 residues. The CDR3 reads CASSTRTGWNEKLFF. The CDR3 nucleotides are TGTGCCAGCAGCACTCGGACAGGGTGGAATGAAAAACTGTTTTTT.

This clone has more than one count but fewer than ten. The chain has TRBV16 and TRBJ1-2, with D hard to call. The CDR3 extends over 15 amino acids. The germline V and J ends were trimmed by 2 bases and 4 bases, with 14 bases remaining between them. The germline V gene has CDR1 KGHSY and CDR2 FQNENV. The CDR3 loop reads CASSQNVGFSYGYTF. The CDR3 DNA sequence: TGTGCCAGCAGCCAAAATGTCGGGTTTAGCTATGGCTACACCTTC.

V gene TRBV15 combines with J gene TRBJ2-7; the D gene is possibly TRBD2 (6 bases). Germline lookup yields CDR1 LNHNV and CDR2 YYDKDF (reference sequence). The CDR3 loop spans 16 amino acids. Trimming removed 0 bases from V and 5 bases from J, with 17 bases in between. The CDR3 DNA follows: TGTGCCACCAGCAGAGATCGGGAGACCAGACGCGACGAGCAGTACTTC. Translation gives CATSRDRETRRDEQYF.

This clone was observed a few times. The chain has TRBV11-3 and TRBJ2-7; TRBD1 matches at 8 bases. With 5 bases clipped from V and 3 bases from J, the junction kept 6 bases outside the gene matches. The CDR3 consists of 14 residues. CDR1 is SGHNT, CDR2 YENEEA, per germline. The CDR3 here is CASSPGQGGYEQYF. As DNA, the CDR3 is TGTGCCAGCAGCCCCGGACAGGGAGGCTACGAGCAGTACTTC.

The gene calls are TRBV5-5 and TRBJ2-5; 12 nucleotides align to TRBD2. Germline V gene lookup returns CDR1 SGHKS and CDR2 YYEKEE (reference sequence). This CDR3 contains 16 residues. Trimming cost V 2 bases and J 5 bases; bases outside gene matches: 7. CDR3 amino acids: CASSFPSGGAGETQYF. DNA of the CDR3: TGTGCCAGCAGCTTTCCTAGCGGGGGGGCCGGGGAGACCCAGTACTTC.

This chain links TRBV9 with TRBJ2-2; the D is unclear. CDR3 length: 12 amino acids. The germline CDR1 and CDR2 sequences are SGDLS and YYNGEE. V lost 3 bases, J lost 3 bases, and 3 bases lay in between. CDR3 amino acids: CASSADTGELFF. The CDR3, as DNA: TGTGCCAGCAGCGCGGACACCGGGGAGCTGTTTTTT.

This chain links TRBV7-3 with TRBJ1-2; D gene uncertain. The V end lost 1 base, the J end lost 8 bases, and 11 bases lay between the germline ends. Germline V gene lookup returns CDR1 SGHTA and CDR2 FQGTGA. The CDR3 loop spans 13 amino acids. The CDR3: CASSLSPNRGYTF. The CDR3 bases are TGTGCCAGCAGCTTAAGCCCTAACCGGGGCTACACCTTC.

The chain is built from TRBV5-1 and TRBJ2-1; 12 positions agree with TRBD2. Germline V CDR1 and CDR2: SGHRS, YFSETQ. Germline trimming cut 0 bases from V and 2 bases from J; bases unmatched to any gene: 0. This CDR3 contains 16 residues. The CDR3 bases are TGCGCCAGCAGCTTGGCTAGCGGGGGGGCCTACAATGAGCAGTTCTTC. It specifies CASSLASGGAYNEQFF.

This chain links TRBV6-5 with TRBJ1-2; the D gene is possibly TRBD1 (5 bases). CDR1 is MNHEY and CDR2 is SVGAGI in the germline V gene. The CDR3 consists of 14 residues. V lost 0 bases and J lost 8, with 13 bases in between. The CDR3 region is CASSYSTGQPGYTF. CDR3 nucleotides: TGTGCCAGCAGTTACTCCACCGGACAACCCGGCTACACCTTC.

This clone has just a few counts. This chain uses TRBV29-1 with TRBJ2-7; the D gene is possibly TRBD2 (5 bases). Trimming removed 4 bases from V and 5 bases from J, with 12 bases in between. This CDR3 region has 12 residues. Germline V gene sequence: CDR1 SQVTM, CDR2 ANQGSEA. CDR3 in DNA: TGCAGCGTTGGCGGGTCCCCTCACGAGCAGTACTTC. Translating it yields CSVGGSPHEQYF.

This chain joins TRBV5-1 and TRBJ1-2; D is perhaps TRBD1 (5 bases). The germline V and J ends were trimmed by 5 bases and 7 bases, with 15 bases remaining between them. Germline values: CDR1 SGHRS, CDR2 YFSETQ. The CDR3 consists of 13 residues. The CDR3 sequence: CASSKTEVIGYTF. Written as DNA, the CDR3 is TGCGCCAGCAGTAAGACAGAGGTAATTGGCTACACCTTC. Complete variable domain (other parts from reference TRBV5-1 and TRBJ1-2): KAGVTQTPRYLIKTRGQQVTLSCSPISGHRSVSWYQQTPGQGLQFLFEYFSETQRNKGNFPGRFSGRQFSNSRSEMNVSTLELGDSALYLCASSKTEVIGYTFGSGTRLTVV.

The chain is built from TRBV6-5 and TRBJ1-2; 7 bases are a match to TRBD1. The CDR3 extends over 14 amino acids. Germline values: CDR1 MNHEY, CDR2 SVGAGI. The J segment lost 7 bases and the V segment lost 4 bases, leaving 9 bases of the junction unmatched. CDR3 loop: CASSLGGQHCGYTF. The DNA for the CDR3 is TGTGCCAGCAGTTTAGGGGGACAGCACTGTGGCTACACCTTC.

About this clone itself: The identical CDR3 is also encoded by other nucleotide sequences in the sample. V usage is TRBV7-9 and J usage is TRBJ2-5; 8 nucleotides align to TRBD1. With V trimmed by 1 base and J by 4 bases, 2 bases remained unmatched. This CDR3 is 14 amino acids long. The germline V gene has CDR1 SEHNR and CDR2 FQNEAQ (reference sequence). The DNA for the CDR3 is TGTGCCAGCAGCTTAGGGACAGGGAGAGAGACCCAGTACTTC. Its protein product is CASSLGTGRETQYF.

The CDR3 nucleotides are TGTGCCTGGAGCGGCGGGGCACCCGATACGCAGTATTTT. Encoded protein: CAWSGGAPDTQYF. The chain employs TRBV30 and TRBJ2-3; perhaps TRBD2 as D (6 bases). The germline V and J ends were trimmed by 3 bases and 6 bases, with 13 bases remaining between them. The CDR3 has 13 amino acids. Germline V gene data show CDR1 as GTSNPN and CDR2 as SVGIG (reference sequence).

The genes are TRBV10-3 and TRBJ2-7; D unresolved. The V end was cut by 2 bases, the J end by 5 bases, with 4 bases between. Germline lookup yields CDR1 ENHRY and CDR2 SYGVKD. CDR3 length: 11 amino acids. The CDR3 DNA follows: TGTGCCATCAGTGAGCGGGACGAGCAGTACTTC. Its translation: CAISERDEQYF.

V and J are TRBV6-4 and TRBJ2-3, with 8 bases matching TRBD1. The CDR3 runs 17 residues. From germline, CDR1 is MRHNA and CDR2 SNTAGT. The V segment lost 5 bases and the J segment 1 base; nucleotides outside the gene matches: 11. The CDR3 DNA reads as TGTGCCAGCAGTTTTCCTACCGGGACAGGAGGCACAGATACGCAGTATTTT. Translated: CASSFPTGTGGTDTQYF.

A few counts support this clone. The chain employs TRBV19 and TRBJ1-5; possibly TRBD1 for D (5 bases). CDR3 length: 15 amino acids. Trimming removed 1 base from V and 0 bases from J, with 7 bases in between. Germline V lookup: CDR1 LNHDA, CDR2 SQIVND (reference sequence). The CDR3 sequence: CASSIAGLSNQPQHF. DNA for the CDR3: TGTGCCAGTAGTATAGCAGGGCTTAGCAATCAGCCCCAGCATTTT.

This clone was observed a few times. V gene TRBV30 combines with J gene TRBJ2-7; D gene ambiguous. Trimming left V 5 bases short and J 3 bases short, with 11 bases between. Looked up from germline, CDR1 is GTSNPN and CDR2 is SVGIG (reference sequence). There are 12 residues in the CDR3. The CDR3 sequence is CAWGLVDYEQYF. As DNA, the CDR3 is TGTGCCTGGGGGCTGGTCGACTACGAGCAGTACTTC.

The chain couples TRBV27 to TRBJ1-3; 8 positions agree with TRBD1. There are 14 residues in the CDR3. Germline V gene sequence: CDR1 MNHEY, CDR2 SMNVEV (reference sequence). The V segment lost 6 bases and the J segment 0 bases; nucleotides outside the gene matches: 1. The CDR3 bases are TGTGCCAGCAGGGGGACAGGCTCTGGAAACACCATATATTTT. Translated: CASRGTGSGNTIYF.